A single T cell receptor beta chain is shown here with its context. This clonotype was seen a few times. Its antigen remains unidentified. Base qualities are not at hand, and no much larger clone is one base apart. The record originates from a study of T-cell memory formation after mild COVID-19 (dated by TCRdb to the early 2020s). For the study in its entirety: TCR sequence clusters from the two donors were found to be largely donor specific. Two young, previously healthy adult volunteers, one female and one male, were included in the cohort. T-cell clones expanding and contracting after mild COVID-19 in two donors were tracked by longitudinal TCRalpha and TCRbeta repertoire sequencing. Here is what the overall study found, with its caveats: Contracting CD4+ clones were found mainly in CM and EM memory subsets, while CD8+ clones were enriched in EMRA. From day 15 to 85, contracting clones showed balanced CD4/CD8 phenotypes, whereas a second wave of clones that expanded from day 15 to 37 leaned towards CD4+. Some responding clones were detected in pre-infection memory, suggesting pre-existing cross-reactive memory T cells joined the SARS-CoV-2 response. Whether the second-wave clones peaking on day 37 were SARS-CoV-2 specific was not confirmed. Only a couple of mild cases were covered in the study, and larger cohorts including severe cases with pre-infection samples were considered necessary.

This sample was sequenced with an Illumina NovaSeq 6000. TCRalpha and TCRbeta cDNA libraries were constructed by 5'RACE with constant-segment primers, with sample barcodes and unique molecular identifiers being introduced. RNA was extracted from every sample with Trizol reagent. Amplification of the libraries took two PCR steps, and the second step added a second sample barcode plus Illumina TruSeq adapters. Sequencing of libraries was performed on an Illumina NovaSeq with 2 x 150 bp paired-end reads. The source study handled its data this way. The reads were demultiplexed and collapsed into UMI-guided consensus sequences using migec v1.2.7. Using mixcr v2.1.11, the UMI consensuses were aligned to TRA and TRB V and J templates and assembled into clonotypes. A clonotype was counted as expanded or contracted only when both edgeR and NoisET called the clonotype significant, with the noise models trained on biological replicates. For edgeR calls, the thresholds were a false discovery rate-adjusted p below 0.01 and a log2 fold-change of 1. PCA with hierarchical clustering of max-normalized trajectories of the 1000 most abundant clonotypes was used as exploratory dynamics analysis. Separately sequenced CD4+ and CD8+ repertoires were used to assign the CD4 or CD8 phenotype of responding clones. TCRdb ran its own pipeline on the public reads, namely fastp trimming at Q25 and MiXCR clone calling, and kept in-frame beta chains. Every CDR3 protein is listed once, alongside the most common genes and DNA of its rows. The V and J calls and clone size are TCRdb's, not the authors'. For this sample there are roughly 310,000 distinct CDR3 sequences; about 15% appear just once. The biggest ten clones account for 20% to 25% of the sample.

Ficoll-Paque density gradient centrifugation was the method used to isolate PBMCs. CDR3 length: 15 amino acids, cysteine to phenylalanine. Only the CDR3 DNA stays, 45 bases, in frame from base 1. V sheds 4 bases and J sheds 5 bases, leaving 18 bases between their ends. Via the germline V gene, CDR1 is SGHRS and CDR2 YFSETQ. The sample consisted of PBMCs or a T cell subset sorted from them (not recorded which). This chain is built from TRBV5-1 and TRBJ2-5; D gene: possibly TRBD1, on 7 matching bases. The sequence was collected from a young man who had mild COVID-19 (a few samples of this study predate the infection). The sample titles of this study are shuffled in the database, so cell type and time point are left out; the donor was told from shared clones. The encoded CDR3 is CASSRALTGRETQYF. The base sequence is TGCGCCAGCAGCAGGGCCCTGACAGGGAGGGAGACCCAGTACTTC.